These 20 T cell receptor beta chains were sequenced from one sample in a study of beta chain features in type 1 diabetes. Sequencing targeted expressed TCRB transcripts, as all isolated RNA had been reverse transcribed. Some clones are missing from TCRdb's copy, which holds only in-frame ones; the method was immunoSEQ multiplex PCR. The data show approximately 330,000 clones, 9.5% to 11% seen once. Sequenced input: naive CD4+ T cells from blood. The receptors were gathered from a woman aged 30 to 39 in good health.

The chain combines TRBV5-4 with TRBJ1-2; D gene uncertain. V was trimmed by 0 bases and J by 2 bases, leaving 8 bases between them. CDR3 length: 14 amino acids. Germline V gene sequence: CDR1 SGHNT, CDR2 YYREEE (reference sequence). Written as DNA, the CDR3 is TGTGCCAGCAGCTTGGCGGGATCGAACTATGGCTACACCTTC. Encoded protein: CASSLAGSNYGYTF.

The genes are TRBV15 and TRBJ1-2; TRBD1 matches 9 bases. In germline, CDR1 is LNHNV, CDR2 YYDKDF (reference sequence). The CDR3 is 14 residues long. V was pared by 3 bases and J by 8 bases, with 7 bases of the junction left unmatched. The DNA for the CDR3 is TGTGCCACCAGCAGGGACAGGGGAACAGGGGGCTACACCTTC. Translated, it gives CATSRDRGTGGYTF.

In this sample, this clone turned up a few times. This chain uses TRBV5-1 with TRBJ2-7; tentative D call: TRBD2 (6 bases). CDR1 and CDR2 (germline): SGHRS, YFSETQ. The CDR3 is 15 residues long. V was shortened by 5 bases and J by 3 bases, with 18 bases between the two germline ends. In DNA, the CDR3 is TGCGCCAGCAGGTACCGTGTGCGGGGAAACTACGAGCAGTACTTC. Amino acids: CASRYRVRGNYEQYF.

This clone was observed a handful of times. This chain links TRBV9 with TRBJ2-1; 14 bases are shared with TRBD2. The CDR3 is 18 amino acids. The germline CDR1 and CDR2 sequences are SGDLS and YYNGEE. The ends lost 4 bases at V and 0 bases at J; junction bases unmatched: 6. CDR3: CASSSGTSGGSSYNEQFF. The CDR3 DNA follows: TGTGCCAGCAGCTCCGGGACTAGCGGGGGCAGCTCCTACAATGAGCAGTTCTTC.

CDR3 in DNA: TGTGCCAGCTCACCACTATCAACGGACAACGTTGGCTACACCTTC. This gives the protein CASSPLSTDNVGYTF. The chain couples TRBV18 to TRBJ1-2; perhaps TRBD1 as D (5 bases). Deletions cut 1 base from V and 7 bases from J, with 16 bases between. CDR3 length equals 15 residues. Germline-derived CDR1 and CDR2 are KGHSH and LQKENI.

The chain combines TRBV7-2 with TRBJ2-4; 7 bases align to TRBD2. This CDR3 has 18 residues. J gave up 3 bases and V 0 bases, and 11 bases lay outside the gene matches. Germline V lookup: CDR1 SGHTA, CDR2 FQGNSA. Here the CDR3 DNA reads TGTGCCAGCAGCTTAGCGATGTCGGGAGGCCGAGGCAAAAACATTCAGTACTTC. This codes for CASSLAMSGGRGKNIQYF.

The chain joins TRBV5-1 to TRBJ1-2; 10 bases map to TRBD1. The CDR3 runs 16 residues. J gave up 7 bases and V 4 bases, and 13 bases lay outside the gene matches. Germline V gene sequence: CDR1 SGHRS, CDR2 YFSETQ. In DNA, the CDR3 is TGCGCCAGCAGCCCAGCCGGGACAGGGGCGTCCGGTGGCTACACCTTC. Encoded protein: CASSPAGTGASGGYTF.

This rearrangement joins TRBV25-1 to TRBJ2-5; tentative D call: TRBD1 (6 bases). CDR3 length: 16 residues. From germline, CDR1 is MGHDK and CDR2 SYGVNS. The ends were cut back, 0 bases at V and 2 bases at J, with 13 bases in the middle. CDR3 sequence: CASSEYGTSIQETQYF. CDR3 nucleotides: TGTGCCAGCAGTGAATATGGGACAAGTATTCAAGAGACCCAGTACTTC. The variable domain in full, completed from reference TRBV25-1 and TRBJ2-5, reads EADIYQTPRYLVIGTGKKITLECSQTMGHDKMYWYQQDPGMELHLIHYSYGVNSTEKGDLSSESTVSRIRTEHFPLTLESARPSHTSQYLCASSEYGTSIQETQYFGPGTRLLVL.

The CDR3 bases are TGCGCCAGCAGCCAAGAGGGGGGGCTCGGCTATGGCTACACCTTC. This sequence encodes CASSQEGGLGYGYTF. The V call is TRBV4-3, the J call TRBJ1-2; D possibly corresponds to TRBD1 (6 bases). CDR1 and CDR2 (germline): LGHNA, YSLEER. CDR3 length: 15 residues. V was trimmed by 0 bases and J by 4 bases, leaving 12 bases between them.

This chain links TRBV7-9 with TRBJ1-3; possibly TRBD1 for D (5 bases). CDR1 SEHNR and CDR2 FQNEAQ come from the germline V gene (reference sequence). There are 14 residues in the CDR3. Trimming took 4 bases from V and 4 from J, leaving 11 bases between them. CDR3 bases: TGTGCCAGCAGCTCAACGGGACTCGGAAACACCATATATTTT. As protein: CASSSTGLGNTIYF.

This clone was detected only a few times. V usage is TRBV7-3 and J usage is TRBJ2-3, with unresolved D. The germline V gene has CDR1 SGHTA and CDR2 FQGTGA. Between the trimmed V and J ends, which lost 3 bases and 1 base, there was a span of 8 bases. This CDR3 comprises 14 residues. The CDR3 sequence: CASSLFPGTDTQYF. In DNA, the CDR3 is TGTGCCAGCAGCTTGTTTCCTGGCACAGATACGCAGTATTTT.

This chain uses TRBV18 with TRBJ2-5; D call uncertain. V was trimmed by 5 bases and J by 3 bases, leaving 7 bases between them. This CDR3 has 12 amino acids. Germline values: CDR1 KGHSH, CDR2 LQKENI. The CDR3 bases are TGTGCCAGCTCAAGCCCCGAAGAGACCCAGTACTTC. This gives the protein CASSSPEETQYF.

Only a few counts were recorded for this clone. V and J are TRBV9 and TRBJ2-7; perhaps TRBD1 as D (6 bases). V lost 0 bases and J lost 3, with 10 bases in between. The CDR3 runs 14 residues. Germline CDR1 and CDR2: SGDLS and YYNGEE. CDR3: CASSVAPQGYEQYF. The CDR3 DNA reads TGTGCCAGCAGCGTAGCCCCACAGGGCTACGAGCAGTACTTC.

This clone was counted only a few times. The rearrangement links TRBV11-2 to TRBJ2-2; TRBD2 matches at 15 bases. From germline, CDR1 is SGHAT and CDR2 FQNNGV. The CDR3 runs 16 residues. With V trimmed by 5 bases and J by 5 bases, 3 bases remained unmatched. This CDR3 reads CASSLGLAGGTGELFF. The CDR3 DNA reads TGTGCCAGCAGCCTGGGACTAGCGGGAGGAACCGGGGAGCTGTTTTTT.

This clone was observed a few times. The chain uses TRBV10-2 and TRBJ2-5, with D hard to call. The germline gives CDR1 WSHSY, CDR2 SAAADI. V gave up 2 bases and J gave up 5 bases, with 9 bases separating them. The CDR3 contains 13 residues. Here the CDR3 DNA reads TGCGCCAGCAGTGAGACTGAGCATGAGACCCAGTACTTC. This sequence encodes CASSETEHETQYF.

A single count supports this clone. V gene TRBV30 combines with J gene TRBJ2-1, with 11 bases lining up with TRBD1. CDR3 length: 16 amino acids. Trimming took 3 bases from V and 0 from J; bases not matched to a gene: 4. Germline V gene lookup returns CDR1 GTSNPN and CDR2 SVGIG (reference sequence). The CDR3 DNA reads as TGTGCCTGGAGCAAAGGACAGGGGGCCTCCTACAATGAGCAGTTCTTC. It translates to CAWSKGQGASYNEQFF.

This clone was counted between two and nine times. The CDR3 sequence: CASSPLGDGNQPQHF. The CDR3 bases are TGTGCCAGCTCACCTCTAGGTGATGGCAATCAGCCCCAGCATTTT. This sequence joins TRBV18 and TRBJ1-5; D unclear. Germline V gene sequence: CDR1 KGHSH, CDR2 LQKENI. V lost 3 bases and J lost 2, with 11 bases in between. The CDR3 sequence is 15 residues long.

This clone appeared a few times. The rearrangement uses TRBV5-1 and TRBJ1-1; TRBD1 matches 7 bases. Germline lookup yields CDR1 SGHRS and CDR2 YFSETQ. This CDR3 spans 15 amino acids. V trimming: 0 bases; J trimming: 4 bases; junction bases outside the gene matches: 6. The CDR3 sequence: CASSLGGQEGTEAFF. The CDR3 DNA reads TGCGCCAGCAGCTTGGGAGGACAGGAGGGCACTGAAGCTTTCTTT.

This clone came up a few times. The chain recombines TRBV12-5 with TRBJ1-1; 9 nucleotides agree with TRBD1. CDR3 length: 13 residues. Unmatched junction bases numbered 11, after V lost 5 bases and J lost 13 bases. Germline CDR1 is LGHNT and CDR2 is FRNRAP. The CDR3 sequence: CASGANRDREVFF. DNA for the CDR3: TGTGCTAGTGGTGCTAACCGGGACAGGGAGGTTTTCTTT.

This chain uses TRBV30 with TRBJ2-7, with D possibly TRBD1 on 7 matching bases. Trimming took 3 bases from V and 1 from J, leaving 10 bases between them. Germline V lookup: CDR1 GTSNPN, CDR2 SVGIG (reference sequence). The CDR3 is made up of 13 amino acids. The CDR3 region has the DNA TGTGCCTGGAGCAGGGGGGAGTCCTACGAGCAGTACTTC. Amino acid sequence: CAWSRGESYEQYF.